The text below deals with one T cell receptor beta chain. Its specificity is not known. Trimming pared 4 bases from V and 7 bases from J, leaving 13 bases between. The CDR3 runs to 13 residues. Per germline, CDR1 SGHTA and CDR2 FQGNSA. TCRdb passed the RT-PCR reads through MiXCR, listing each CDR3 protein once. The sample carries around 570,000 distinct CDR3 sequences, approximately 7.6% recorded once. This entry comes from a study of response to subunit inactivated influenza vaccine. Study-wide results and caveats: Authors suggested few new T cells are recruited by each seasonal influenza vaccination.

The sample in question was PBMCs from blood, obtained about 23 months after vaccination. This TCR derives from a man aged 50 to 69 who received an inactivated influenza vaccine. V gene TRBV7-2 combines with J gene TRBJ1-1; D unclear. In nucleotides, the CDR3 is TGTGCCAGCAGCTCCCGTTCAGCCTTTGAAGCTTTCTTT. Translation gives CASSSRSAFEAFF. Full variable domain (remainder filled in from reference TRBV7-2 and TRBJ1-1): GAGVSQSPSNKVTEKGKDVELRCDPISGHTALYWYRQSLGQGLEFLIYFQGNSAPDKSGLPSDRFSAERTGGSVSTLTIQRTQQEDSAVYLCASSSRSAFEAFFGQGTRLTVV.